The 14 T cell receptor beta chains below come from one sample, sequenced in a study of PD-1 blockade in mismatch repair-deficient tumors. This table comes from immunoSEQ multiplex PCR, and its TCRdb copy is limited to in-frame clones, with some not included. The data contain around 51,000 clones, 81% of them singletons. The sample in question was peripheral blood, obtained approximately 18 weeks after starting pembrolizumab. The receptors stem from an adult with mismatch repair-deficient cancer.

This clone was found once. The V gene is TRBV6-6, the J gene TRBJ2-7; D unclear. Germline V gene lookup returns CDR1 MNHNY and CDR2 SVGAGI (reference sequence). The length of the CDR3 is 12 residues. Trimming removed 6 bases at V and 3 bases at J, with 9 bases between. CDR3 in DNA: TGTGCCAGCAGGGCCCTCAGCTACGAGCAGTACTTC. This gives the protein CASRALSYEQYF.

The chain couples TRBV19 to TRBJ2-1; 12 bases are a match to TRBD2. The V segment lost 3 bases and the J segment 8 bases; nucleotides outside the gene matches: 8. Germline assignment: CDR1 LNHDA and CDR2 SQIVND (reference sequence). The CDR3 has 16 residues. The CDR3 sequence is CASSISATSGRHEQFF. The CDR3 nucleotides read TGTGCCAGTAGTATTAGTGCGACTAGCGGGAGACATGAGCAGTTCTTC.

The genes are TRBV7-2 and TRBJ2-1; 14 bases line up with TRBD2. Trimming took 6 bases from V and 7 from J; bases not matched to a gene: 8. Germline CDR1 SGHTA, CDR2 FQGNSA. CDR3 length: 16 amino acids. CDR3 region: CASRTDGTSGSNEQFF. The DNA of the CDR3 is TGTGCCAGCAGGACGGACGGGACTAGCGGGAGTAATGAGCAGTTCTTC.

This clone was recorded once. This chain links TRBV5-4 with TRBJ1-1, with 8 bases identical to TRBD1. CDR1 and CDR2 (germline): SGHNT, YYREEE (reference sequence). This CDR3 region has 15 residues. Trimming took 3 bases from V and 0 from J; bases not matched to a gene: 4. CDR3 in amino acids: CASSWKGQVNTEAFF. The DNA for the CDR3 is TGTGCCAGCAGCTGGAAGGGACAGGTGAACACTGAAGCTTTCTTT.

The chain employs TRBV6-1 and TRBJ2-1, with D uncertain. Trimming stripped 3 bases from V and 0 bases from J, with 6 bases between. Germline V gives CDR1 MNHNS, CDR2 SASEGT. The CDR3 loop spans 14 amino acids. CDR3 sequence: CASSETGSYNEQFF. In DNA, the CDR3 is TGTGCCAGCAGTGAGACTGGCTCCTACAATGAGCAGTTCTTC.

V and J are TRBV5-1 and TRBJ1-3; D gene ambiguous. The CDR3 covers 15 residues. V was shortened by 0 bases and J by 4 bases, with 11 bases between the two germline ends. Germline-derived CDR1 and CDR2 are SGHRS and YFSETQ. The CDR3 region has the DNA TGCGCCAGCAGCTTGGACGCGAGGCACGGAAACACCATATATTTT. It encodes CASSLDARHGNTIYF.

This chain uses TRBV6-1 with TRBJ2-7; the D gene is possibly TRBD1 (8 bases). CDR3 length: 16 amino acids. Between the trimmed V and J ends, which lost 4 bases and 3 bases, there was a span of 19 bases. The germline V gene has CDR1 MNHNS and CDR2 SASEGT. The CDR3 protein is CASSAYGQGGNYEQYF. CDR3 in DNA: TGTGCCAGCAGTGCCTACGGACAGGGAGGGAACTACGAGCAGTACTTC.

V gene TRBV28 combines with J gene TRBJ2-7; possible D gene TRBD1, 6 bases. This CDR3 contains 15 residues. V gave up 6 bases and J gave up 0 bases, with 15 bases separating them. Germline-derived CDR1 and CDR2 are MDHEN and SYDVKM. CDR3 loop: CASRPSRGISYEQYF. The CDR3 nucleotides read TGTGCCAGCAGGCCCTCCAGGGGTATCTCCTACGAGCAGTACTTC.

This clone was recorded a few times. V is TRBV6-5 and J is TRBJ2-1; 11 positions match TRBD2. Unmatched junction bases numbered 2, after V lost 4 bases and J lost 6 bases. Germline assignment: CDR1 MNHEY and CDR2 SVGAGI. The CDR3 runs to 14 residues. CDR3 coding DNA: TGTGCCAGCAGTTTAGCGGGAGGGCCCAATGAGCAGTTCTTC. This encodes CASSLAGGPNEQFF.

The genes are TRBV9 and TRBJ2-7; D gene unclear. The CDR3 runs to 14 residues. V gave up 0 bases and J gave up 0 bases, with 7 bases separating them. The germline V gene has CDR1 SGDLS and CDR2 YYNGEE. In DNA, the CDR3 is TGTGCCAGCAGCGTAGATGGCAGCTCCTACGAGCAGTACTTC. Amino acids: CASSVDGSSYEQYF.

The rearrangement joins TRBV7-3 to TRBJ2-7; 8 positions match TRBD1. V was clipped by 5 bases and J by 2 bases; unmatched bases: 5. CDR3 length equals 14 residues. CDR1 is SGHTA, CDR2 FQGTGA, per germline. Here the CDR3 reads CASSIRTGTYEQYF. CDR3 in DNA: TGTGCCAGCAGCATTAGGACAGGGACCTACGAGCAGTACTTC.

This clone was counted once. The chain has TRBV11-2 and TRBJ2-3; no clear D. Trimming shortened V by 1 base and J by 2 bases, and 7 bases separated the two germline ends. The CDR3 is made up of 14 amino acids. The germline gives CDR1 SGHAT, CDR2 FQNNGV. The CDR3 loop is CASSLVGPTDTQYF. The CDR3 DNA follows: TGTGCCAGCAGCTTAGTTGGACCCACAGATACGCAGTATTTT.

V is TRBV4-1 and J is TRBJ2-7; D gene uncertain. This CDR3 comprises 12 residues. CDR1 MGHRA and CDR2 YSYEKL come from the germline V gene. V lost 0 bases, J lost 7 bases, and 7 bases lay in between. DNA for the CDR3: TGCGCCAGCAGCCAAGATCCAAGGGAGCAGTACTTC. Translated: CASSQDPREQYF.

The chain links TRBV18 to TRBJ2-5; 12 nucleotides match TRBD1. Germline lookup yields CDR1 KGHSH and CDR2 LQKENI. The CDR3 length is 16 residues. After removal of 2 bases from V and 5 bases from J, the junction contained 6 bases not matched to a gene. Written as DNA, the CDR3 is TGTGCCAGCTCACCAGCCGGGACAGGGGGCTTGGAGACCCAGTACTTC. It encodes CASSPAGTGGLETQYF.